The 30 T cell receptor beta chains presented below share a single source sample, sequenced in a study of cytomegalovirus exposure and HLA in healthy donors. Amplification used 60 Vbeta primers and 13 Jbeta primers. Sequenced by immunoSEQ multiplex PCR; TCRdb stores in-frame clones only, minus some. The table includes approximately 180,000 clones, more than 80% detected once. Sequencing was carried out using PBMCs. Receptors originate from a young man in good health and CMV-seronegative.

This clone was counted only a few times. The chain combines TRBV10-3 with TRBJ1-4; no firm D call. Deletions cut 10 bases from V and 5 bases from J, with 17 bases between. The CDR3 runs to 14 residues. Germline assignment: CDR1 ENHRY and CDR2 SYGVKD. Here the CDR3 reads CATTLGLGNEKLFF. The CDR3 DNA is TGTGCCACTACCCTAGGATTAGGCAATGAAAAACTGTTTTTT.

The chain has TRBV19 and TRBJ1-4, with D tentatively TRBD1 (5 bases). CDR3 length equals 15 residues. Germline CDR1 and CDR2: LNHDA and SQIVND (reference sequence). Between the trimmed V and J ends, which lost 7 bases and 8 bases, there was a span of 20 bases. Here the CDR3 reads CASTVGTAPAEKLFF. In DNA form, the CDR3 reads TGTGCCAGTACTGTGGGGACTGCCCCAGCGGAAAAACTGTTTTTT.

The chain has TRBV4-1 and TRBJ2-3; D is unresolved. This CDR3 is 12 amino acids long. Trimming removed 2 bases from V and 4 bases from J, with 4 bases in between. Germline CDR1 is MGHRA and CDR2 is YSYEKL. In nucleotides, the CDR3 is TGCGCCAGCAGCCAACCAGCAGATACGCAGTATTTT. This translates into CASSQPADTQYF.

V and J are TRBV5-1 and TRBJ2-3; D is ambiguous. The CDR3 has 16 amino acids. CDR1 and CDR2 (germline): SGHRS, YFSETQ. V lost 4 bases to trimming and J lost 0 bases, with 15 bases between them. CDR3 loop: CASSDAQEPSTDTQYF. The CDR3 DNA reads TGCGCCAGCAGCGATGCCCAAGAGCCGAGCACAGATACGCAGTATTTT.

The chain recombines TRBV7-2 with TRBJ2-7, with D maybe TRBD2 (6 bases). V was shortened by 2 bases and J by 0 bases, with 20 bases between the two germline ends. The germline V gene has CDR1 SGHTA and CDR2 FQGNSA. The CDR3 runs to 18 residues. The CDR3 DNA sequence: TGTGCCAGCAGCTTAATAGCCGGGACTGGCGGGTTCTCCTACGAGCAGTACTTC. Its translation is CASSLIAGTGGFSYEQYF.

This chain joins TRBV21-1 and TRBJ2-7; TRBD2, the D gene given by the table, was not confirmed from the DNA. TRBV21-1 is a listed pseudogene. This CDR3 region has 16 residues. CDR3 sequence reads: CASSKGAGRVFYEQYF. CDR3 sequence (DNA): TGTGCCAGCAGCAAAGGAGCGGGGAGGGTGTTCTACGAGCAGTACTTC.

This clone was detected only a few times. The chain combines TRBV2 with TRBJ1-1, with a tentative D call TRBD1 (6 bases). The CDR3 is 13 amino acids. Trimming pared 10 bases from V and 2 bases from J, leaving 14 bases between. From germline, CDR1 is SNHLY and CDR2 FYNNEI. CDR3 bases: TGTGCCAATCCAAAGGACAGAAACACTGAAGCTTTCTTT. Its protein is CANPKDRNTEAFF. The full variable domain, in which reference TRBV2 and TRBJ1-1 provide the parts outside the CDR3, is EPEVTQTPSHQVTQMGQEVILRCVPISNHLYFYWYRQILGQKVEFLVSFYNNEISEKSEIFDDQFSVERPDGSNFTLKIRSTKLEDSAMYFCANPKDRNTEAFFGQGTRLTVV.

CDR3 sequence (DNA): TGTGCCAGCAGTGGAACTAGCGGCAATGAGCAGTTCTTC. It codes for CASSGTSGNEQFF. This sequence joins TRBV2 and TRBJ2-1; 8 bases are shared with TRBD2. The CDR3 is made up of 13 amino acids. J gave up 6 bases and V 4 bases, and 2 bases lay outside the gene matches. Germline-derived CDR1 and CDR2 are SNHLY and FYNNEI.

The chain has TRBV27 and TRBJ1-1; possible D gene TRBD1, 6 bases. V lost 8 bases to trimming and J lost 5 bases, with 18 bases between them. The CDR3 has 14 residues. Germline V gives CDR1 MNHEY, CDR2 SMNVEV (reference sequence). CDR3 nucleotides: TGTGCCAGCTTCCTAGGGGGGGTCGGTACTGAAGCTTTCTTT. Translated, it gives CASFLGGVGTEAFF.

This chain joins TRBV5-8 and TRBJ2-3; D gene uncertain. The CDR3 is made up of 17 amino acids. V was shortened by 0 bases and J by 2 bases, with 16 bases between the two germline ends. Germline V CDR1 and CDR2: SGHTS, YDEGEE. In DNA form, the CDR3 reads TGTGCCAGCAGCTTGGCTGGGCGATACCGAGCCACAGATACGCAGTATTTT. This sequence encodes CASSLAGRYRATDTQYF.

This clone has just one count. The chain links TRBV6-5 to TRBJ1-1; D possibly corresponds to TRBD1 (6 bases). CDR1 and CDR2 from the germline V gene are MNHEY and SVGAGI. The CDR3 runs to 13 residues. The V end lost 7 bases, the J end lost 8 bases, and 17 bases lay between the germline ends. The DNA of the CDR3 is TGTGCCAGCACTAGGGCGGGGGCAGGGGAAGCTTTCTTT. Translated, it gives CASTRAGAGEAFF.

For the CDR3, the DNA is TGTGCCAGCAGCTGGACACCAGATAGGAACACTGAAGCTTTCTTT. Protein sequence: CASSWTPDRNTEAFF. The rearrangement uses TRBV13 and TRBJ1-1; D is possibly TRBD1 (5 bases). Per germline, CDR1 PRHDT and CDR2 FYEKMQ (reference sequence). V was trimmed by 4 bases and J by 1 base, leaving 13 bases between them. The CDR3 extends over 15 amino acids.

The chain couples TRBV18 to TRBJ2-1; unclear D gene. Germline CDR1 reads KGHSH; CDR2 reads LQKENI. This CDR3 contains 14 residues. V dropped 0 bases and J dropped 6 bases, with 9 bases sitting between them. The CDR3 DNA sequence: TGTGCCAGCTCACCACCGAGTCATGCCAATGAGCAGTTCTTC. Its protein product is CASSPPSHANEQFF.

This chain joins TRBV7-6 and TRBJ2-7; no clear D. Germline V gene sequence: CDR1 SGHVS, CDR2 FNYEAQ. CDR3 length: 14 amino acids. V was trimmed by 4 bases and J by 8 bases, leaving 18 bases between them. The CDR3 DNA reads TGTGCCAGCAGCTCGCTTGCGTCTGATACGAAGCAGTACTTC. Protein product: CASSSLASDTKQYF.

The chain couples TRBV11-3 to TRBJ2-7; 8 bases map to TRBD1. V was clipped by 5 bases and J by 9 bases; unmatched bases: 9. Germline loops: CDR1 SGHNT, CDR2 YENEEA. The CDR3 has 13 amino acids. The CDR3 sequence is CASSLNRGSVQYF. The CDR3 coding sequence is TGTGCCAGCAGCCTGAACAGGGGGTCGGTGCAGTACTTC.

V usage is TRBV5-8 and J usage is TRBJ2-5, with a possible D match to TRBD1 (6 bases). Per germline, CDR1 SGHTS and CDR2 YDEGEE. This CDR3 is 14 amino acids long. V lost 2 bases and J lost 2, with 10 bases in between. The CDR3 here is CASSFGQSQETQYF. The CDR3 DNA sequence: TGTGCCAGCAGCTTCGGACAGTCGCAAGAGACCCAGTACTTC.

The chain uses TRBV28 and TRBJ2-7; possibly TRBD2 for D (5 bases). CDR3 length equals 15 residues. Per the germline V gene, CDR1 is MDHEN and CDR2 is SYDVKM. Trimming removed 8 bases from V and 0 bases from J, with 17 bases in between. The CDR3 loop reads CASSVAGPSSYEQYF. Written as DNA, the CDR3 is TGTGCCAGCTCCGTCGCGGGCCCGAGCTCCTACGAGCAGTACTTC.

This clone has only a few counts. The CDR3 nucleotides read TGTGCCACCTGGGGACAGGGAAACACTGAAGCTTTCTTT. It specifies CATWGQGNTEAFF. The chain carries TRBV2 and TRBJ1-1; 9 bases fit TRBD1. Germline CDR1 and CDR2: SNHLY and FYNNEI. V lost 10 bases, J lost 2 bases, and 5 bases stayed unmatched. This CDR3 has 13 amino acids.

This sequence joins TRBV27 and TRBJ2-7, with D possibly being TRBD1 (5 bases). Trimming took off 3 bases at V and 5 bases at J, with 14 bases between the two ends. There are 14 residues in the CDR3. The germline gives CDR1 MNHEY, CDR2 SMNVEV (reference sequence). The CDR3 nucleotides read TGTGCCAGCAGTTTTAGGCAGGGAAATCACGAGCAGTACTTC. Its protein product is CASSFRQGNHEQYF.

This clone was seen only once. This chain uses TRBV14 with TRBJ2-3, with 7 bases that match TRBD1. The germline V gene encodes CDR1 SGHDN and CDR2 FVKESK. The CDR3 runs 15 residues. With V trimmed by 4 bases and J by 0 bases, 4 bases remained unmatched. The CDR3 coding sequence is TGTGCCAGCAGCCCTGGGACAGCTAGCACAGATACGCAGTATTTT. It translates to CASSPGTASTDTQYF.

This rearrangement joins TRBV7-9 to TRBJ2-3; TRBD1 matches 9 bases. Trimming at V came to 10 bases and at J to 0 bases, leaving 8 bases not matched to a gene. The length of the CDR3 is 15 residues. Per the germline V gene, CDR1 is SEHNR and CDR2 is FQNEAQ (reference sequence). The CDR3 nucleotides read TGTGCCACCCCCTCTGGGACAGGGAGCACAGATACGCAGTATTTT. Its translation is CATPSGTGSTDTQYF. The variable domain in full, with the rest retrieved from reference TRBV7-9 and TRBJ2-3, is DTGVSQNPRHKITKRGQNVTFRCDPISEHNRLYWYRQTLGQGPEFLTYFQNEAQLEKSRLLSDRFSAERPKGSFSTLEIQRTEQGDSAMYLCATPSGTGSTDTQYFGPGTRLTVL.

This clone was observed a handful of times. V usage is TRBV4-1 and J usage is TRBJ1-1; TRBD1 aligns across 9 bases. The CDR3 has 14 amino acids. J lost 4 bases, V lost 3 bases, and 3 bases had no gene match. Germline CDR1 reads MGHRA; CDR2 reads YSYEKL. The CDR3 spells CASSQDRGGTEAFF. In DNA form, the CDR3 reads TGCGCCAGCAGCCAGGACAGGGGAGGCACTGAAGCTTTCTTT.

The chain uses TRBV6-6 and TRBJ2-7; 8 nucleotides align to TRBD1. With V trimmed by 9 bases and J by 7 bases, 14 bases remained unmatched. The CDR3 sequence is 14 residues long. Germline-derived CDR1 and CDR2 are MNHNY and SVGAGI (reference sequence). Here the CDR3 DNA reads TGTGCCAGTCACCCCGGACAGGGTCTAAGAGAGCAGTACTTC. This encodes CASHPGQGLREQYF.

Only one count was recorded for this clone. J is TRBJ2-1 and V is TRBV7-9; 9 bases fit TRBD2. The germline CDR1 and CDR2 sequences are SEHNR and FQNEAQ (reference sequence). This CDR3 has 15 amino acids. With 6 bases clipped from V and 5 bases from J, the junction kept 8 bases outside the gene matches. CDR3 DNA sequence: TGTGCCAGCAGTTCAGCGGGAGGCCTCAACAATGAGCAGTTCTTC. Residues: CASSSAGGLNNEQFF. Full variable domain (missing parts from reference TRBV7-9 and TRBJ2-1): DTGVSQNPRHKITKRGQNVTFRCDPISEHNRLYWYRQTLGQGPEFLTYFQNEAQLEKSRLLSDRFSAERPKGSFSTLEIQRTEQGDSAMYLCASSSAGGLNNEQFFGPGTRLTVL.

The rearrangement links TRBV27 to TRBJ1-5; maybe TRBD1 (5 bases). Trimming stripped 9 bases from V and 9 bases from J, with 15 bases between. CDR1 is MNHEY and CDR2 is SMNVEV in the germline V gene (reference sequence). This CDR3 comprises 12 residues. The chain's CDR3 is CASRAPGGPQHF. For the CDR3, the DNA is TGTGCCAGTAGAGCCCCGGGGGGGCCCCAGCATTTT.

The chain recombines TRBV27 with TRBJ1-2, with a weak D call TRBD1 (6 bases). The CDR3 extends over 15 amino acids. Germline lookup yields CDR1 MNHEY and CDR2 SMNVEV (reference sequence). The V and J ends lost 6 bases and 1 base respectively, with 15 bases between them. The CDR3 DNA sequence: TGTGCCAGCAGCCTAACAGGACAGCTTAACTATGGCTACACCTTC. Residues: CASSLTGQLNYGYTF.

J is TRBJ2-6 and V is TRBV4-1; the match to TRBD1 covers 9 bases. The CDR3 covers 15 residues. The germline V gene encodes CDR1 MGHRA and CDR2 YSYEKL. V shed 5 bases, J shed 3 bases, and the junction held 2 bases outside the gene matches. The CDR3: CASSWTGDGANVLTF. CDR3 nucleotide sequence: TGCGCCAGCAGCTGGACAGGGGATGGGGCCAACGTCCTGACTTTC.

This clone was recorded once. DNA for the CDR3: TGTGCCAGCAGTGCCGACAGGGGACTGGGGTACTTC. Translated, it gives CASSADRGLGYF. The rearrangement links TRBV28 to TRBJ2-7, with TRBD1 matching over 8 bases. V dropped 5 bases and J dropped 12; count of bases not matched to a gene: 9. This CDR3 is 12 amino acids long. The V gene's germline CDR1 is MDHEN and CDR2 SYDVKM. Full variable domain (outside the CDR3, taken from reference TRBV28 and TRBJ2-7): DVKVTQSSRYLVKRTGEKVFLECVQDMDHENMFWYRQDPGLGLRLIYFSYDVKMKEKGDIPEGYSVSREKKERFSLILESASTNQTSMYLCASSADRGLGYFGPGTRLTVT.

The J gene is TRBJ2-6, the V gene TRBV6-6; D may be TRBD2 (5 bases). The germline V gene encodes CDR1 MNHNY and CDR2 SVGAGI (reference sequence). The V end lost 5 bases, the J end lost 11 bases, and 10 bases lay between the germline ends. The CDR3 runs 12 residues. The CDR3 is CASSTSIDVLTF. DNA of the CDR3: TGTGCCAGCAGTACTAGTATCGACGTCCTGACTTTC.

This chain connects TRBV16 to TRBJ1-1; possibly TRBD1 for D (5 bases). Per germline, CDR1 KGHSY and CDR2 FQNENV. The CDR3 contains 15 residues. The germline V and J ends were trimmed by 0 bases and 0 bases, with 8 bases remaining between them. CDR3 coding DNA: TGTGCCAGCAGCCAATCCGGACAACTGAACACTGAAGCTTTCTTT. This codes for CASSQSGQLNTEAFF.